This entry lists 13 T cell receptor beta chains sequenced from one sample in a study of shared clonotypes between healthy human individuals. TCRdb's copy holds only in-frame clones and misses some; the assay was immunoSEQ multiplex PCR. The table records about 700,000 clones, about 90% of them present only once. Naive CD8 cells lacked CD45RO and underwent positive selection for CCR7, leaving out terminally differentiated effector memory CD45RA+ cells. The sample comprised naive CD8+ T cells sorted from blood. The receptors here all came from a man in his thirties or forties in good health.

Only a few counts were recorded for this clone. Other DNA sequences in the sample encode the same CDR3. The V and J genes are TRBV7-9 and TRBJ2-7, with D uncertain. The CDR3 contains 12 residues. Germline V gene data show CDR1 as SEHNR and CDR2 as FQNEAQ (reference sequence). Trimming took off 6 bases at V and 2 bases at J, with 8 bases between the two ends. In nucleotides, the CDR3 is TGTGCCAGCAGTCGCGACCCCTACGAGCAGTACTTC. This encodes CASSRDPYEQYF.

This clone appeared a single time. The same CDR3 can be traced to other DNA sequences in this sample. The CDR3 coding sequence is TGCGCCAGCAGCCACTTACTAGCGGGCTCCTACGAGCAGTACTTC. Amino acid sequence: CASSHLLAGSYEQYF. This chain joins TRBV4-1 and TRBJ2-7, with TRBD2 identical over 9 bases. CDR1 is MGHRA and CDR2 is YSYEKL in the germline V gene. The length of the CDR3 is 15 residues. Unmatched junction bases numbered 3, after V lost 3 bases and J lost 0 bases.

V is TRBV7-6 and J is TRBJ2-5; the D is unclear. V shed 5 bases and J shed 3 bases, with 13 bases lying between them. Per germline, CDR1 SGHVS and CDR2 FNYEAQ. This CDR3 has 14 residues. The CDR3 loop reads CASSPQTAEETQYF. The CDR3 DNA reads TGTGCCAGCAGCCCACAGACGGCTGAAGAGACCCAGTACTTC. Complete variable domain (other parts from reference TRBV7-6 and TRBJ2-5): GAGVSQSPRYKVTKRGQDVALRCDPISGHVSLYWYRQALGQGPEFLTYFNYEAQQDKSGLPNDRFSAERPEGSISTLTIQRTEQRDSAMYRCASSPQTAEETQYFGPGTRLLVL.

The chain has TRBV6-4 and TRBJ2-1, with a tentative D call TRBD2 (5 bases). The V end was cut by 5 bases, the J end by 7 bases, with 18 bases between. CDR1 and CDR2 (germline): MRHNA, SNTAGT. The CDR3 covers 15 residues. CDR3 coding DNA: TGTGCCAGCAGTCGCGAGGGTTTGTCGATGAATGAGCAGTTCTTC. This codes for CASSREGLSMNEQFF.

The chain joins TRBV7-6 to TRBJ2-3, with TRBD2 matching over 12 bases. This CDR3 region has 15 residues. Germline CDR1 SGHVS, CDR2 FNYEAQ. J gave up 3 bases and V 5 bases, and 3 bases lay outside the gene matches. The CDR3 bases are TGTGCCAGCAGCCCTAGCGGGAGGGCAACAGATACGCAGTATTTT. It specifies CASSPSGRATDTQYF.

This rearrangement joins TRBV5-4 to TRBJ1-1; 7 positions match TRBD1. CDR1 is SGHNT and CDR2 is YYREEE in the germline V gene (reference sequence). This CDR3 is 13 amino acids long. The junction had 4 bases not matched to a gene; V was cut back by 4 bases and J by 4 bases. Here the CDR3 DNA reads TGTGCCAGCAGCCCGACAGGGACCACTGAAGCTTTCTTT. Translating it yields CASSPTGTTEAFF.

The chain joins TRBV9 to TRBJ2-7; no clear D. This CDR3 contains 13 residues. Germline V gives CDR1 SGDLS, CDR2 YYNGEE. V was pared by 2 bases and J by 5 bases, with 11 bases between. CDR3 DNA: TGTGCCAGCAGCGTTAACCTTTTGGACGAGCAGTACTTC. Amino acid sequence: CASSVNLLDEQYF.

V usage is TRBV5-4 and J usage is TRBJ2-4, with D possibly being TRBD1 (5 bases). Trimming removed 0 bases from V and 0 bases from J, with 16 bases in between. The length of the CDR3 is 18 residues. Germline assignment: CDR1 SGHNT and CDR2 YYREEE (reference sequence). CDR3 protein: CASSLASTDTVAKNIQYF. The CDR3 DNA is TGTGCCAGCAGCTTGGCTTCGACAGATACTGTAGCCAAAAACATTCAGTACTTC. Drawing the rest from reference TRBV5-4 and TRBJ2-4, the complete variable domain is ETGVTQSPTHLIKTRGQQVTLRCSSQSGHNTVSWYQQALGQGPQFIFQYYREEENGRGNFPPRFSGLQFPNYSSELNVNALELDDSALYLCASSLASTDTVAKNIQYFGAGTRLSVL.

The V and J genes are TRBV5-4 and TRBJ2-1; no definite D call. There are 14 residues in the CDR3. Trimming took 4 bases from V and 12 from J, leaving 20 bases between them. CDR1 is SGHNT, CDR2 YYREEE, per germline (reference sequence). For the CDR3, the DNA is TGTGCCAGCAGCCAAAGGACGCCCTCGGTTGCGCAGTTCTTC. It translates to CASSQRTPSVAQFF.

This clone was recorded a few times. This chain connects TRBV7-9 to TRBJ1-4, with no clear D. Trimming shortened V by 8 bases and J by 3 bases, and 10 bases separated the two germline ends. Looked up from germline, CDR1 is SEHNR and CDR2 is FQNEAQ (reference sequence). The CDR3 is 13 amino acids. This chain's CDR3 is CASRGGSNEKLFF. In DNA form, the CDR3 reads TGTGCCAGCCGCGGCGGATCTAATGAAAAACTGTTTTTT.

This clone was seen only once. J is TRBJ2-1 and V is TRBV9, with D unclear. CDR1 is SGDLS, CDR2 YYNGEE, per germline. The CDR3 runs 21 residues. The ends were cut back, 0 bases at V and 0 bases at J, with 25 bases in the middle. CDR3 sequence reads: CASSVDPTETVPTSSYNEQFF. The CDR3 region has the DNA TGTGCCAGCAGCGTAGACCCCACAGAGACCGTCCCAACAAGCTCCTACAATGAGCAGTTCTTC.

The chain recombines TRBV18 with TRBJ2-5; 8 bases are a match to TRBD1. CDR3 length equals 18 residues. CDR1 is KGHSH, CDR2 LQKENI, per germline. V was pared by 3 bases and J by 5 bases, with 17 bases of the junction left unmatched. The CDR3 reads CASSPQGALPRELETQYF. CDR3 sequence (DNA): TGTGCCAGCTCACCCCAGGGGGCGCTTCCCCGAGAGTTGGAGACCCAGTACTTC.

This CDR3 is CASSQGLFLTYEQYF. In nucleotides, the CDR3 is TGTGCCAGCAGCCAGGGACTTTTTCTGACCTACGAGCAGTACTTC. This chain joins TRBV28 and TRBJ2-7; D is perhaps TRBD2 (6 bases). CDR1 is MDHEN and CDR2 is SYDVKM in the germline V gene. The CDR3 is 15 amino acids. V lost 6 bases to trimming and J lost 2 bases, with 17 bases between them.